This TCR beta chain came from a study of vaccination and CD4 T cells after COVID-19. Study in general: Convalescent cases consisted of six males and four females, of whom two were Hispanic. Median time from COVID diagnosis to post-COVID sampling was more than 95 days (35 to 161). Study-wide results and limits: Convalescent patients' clones that were vaccine-specific were spike mono-reactive in 304 of 307 cases. Convalescent patients had a median about 86% of reactive clones appearing only post-vaccination.

The CDR3 is 15 residues long. The V and J ends lost 3 bases and 1 base respectively, with 13 bases between them. From germline, CDR1 is MDHEN and CDR2 SYDVKM. TCRdb reprocessed the PCR reads via MiXCR and lists one record per CDR3 protein. The table records some 21,000 distinct CDR3 sequences, under 60% of them present only once. This clonotype has more than one count but fewer than ten. Its antigen is not known. The V gene is TRBV28, the J gene TRBJ2-7; D perhaps matches TRBD2 (5 bases). The TCR was taken from a human donor who had recovered from COVID-19. Sequenced here: CD4+ T cells from blood, sampled before SARS-CoV-2 vaccination. The CDR3 coding sequence is TGTGCCAGCAGTTTGGCGGCGGAGGAATCCTACGAGCAGTACTTC. It encodes CASSLAAEESYEQYF.